A selection of T cell receptor beta chains follows, all from one sample in a study of blood T cells in healthy people across ages. TCRdb fed the 5' RACE reads into MiXCR, producing one record per CDR3 protein. The sample lists 700,000 or so distinct CDR3 sequences; roughly 41% were seen once. Sample: blood. Source of these receptors: a man older than 75 in good health. The CDR3 runs from the conserved cysteine through the conserved F or W. The D gene is left open where the match is weak. Clone size is given for some rows only: seen once, a few or many times, or a class if the clone is expanded.

V	D	size	J	length	DNA	CDR3
TRBV7-2	TRBD1	-	TRBJ1-4	14	TGTGCCAGCAGTGACAGGGGGAAAAATGAAAAACTGTTTTTT	CASSDRGKNEKLFF
TRBV29-1	-	-	TRBJ1-1	13	TGCAGCGTAGGACAGTCCGCGGTCACTGAAGCTTTCTTT	CSVGQSAVTEAFF
TRBV7-8	-	-	TRBJ1-6	15	TGTGCCAGCAGCCCCCTAAGGGCAGAAAATTCACCCCTCCACTTT	CASSPLRAENSPLHF
TRBV29-1	-	-	TRBJ2-7	12	TGCAGCGGACCCGACACAACCTACGAGCAGTACTTC	CSGPDTTYEQYF
TRBV10-2	-	-	TRBJ2-4	16	TGCGCCAGCAGTGAAATAGCGGAAATAGCCAAAAACATTCAGTACTTC	CASSEIAEIAKNIQYF
TRBV27	-	few	TRBJ2-3	17	TGTGCCAGCAGCCCCCCTGGGGCTACCGAGGTTTGGGATACGCAGTATTTT	CASSPPGATEVWDTQYF
TRBV7-2	TRBD1	few	TRBJ2-1	19	TGTGCCAGCAGCTCCCATCTCGGCACCGGGACAGGCTCCTACAATGAGCAGTTCTTC	CASSSHLGTGTGSYNEQFF
TRBV4-3	-	-	TRBJ2-4	15	TGCGCCAGCAGCCAAGTTGGGGTCTCCAAAAACAGTCAGTACTTC	CASSQVGVSKNSQYF
TRBV18	TRBD1	-	TRBJ2-7	15	TGTGCCAGCTCACCACTCGGGACAGGGGTCCACGAGCAGTACTTC	CASSPLGTGVHEQYF
TRBV7-9	TRBD1	few	TRBJ2-3	15	TGTGCCAGCAGCACTAACAGGGGAAACACAGATACGCAGTATTTT	CASSTNRGNTDTQYF
TRBV9	-	-	TRBJ1-1	18	TGTGCCAGCAGCGTAGATGTAAGGGGCCATGGACCCGACACTGAAGCTTTCTTT	CASSVDVRGHGPDTEAFF
TRBV2	-	few	TRBJ2-7	14	TGTGCCATTCGAGGGGGGGTTGCATCCTACGAGCAGTACTTC	CAIRGGVASYEQYF
TRBV7-2	TRBD1	-	TRBJ1-5	15	TGTGCCAGCAGCTACGGGACAGGCGAAAATCAGCCCCAGCAGTTT	CASSYGTGENQPQQF
TRBV3-1	TRBD2	few	TRBJ2-1	15	TGTGCCAGCAGTATTCTAGCGGCCCCCTACAATGAGCAGTTCTTC	CASSILAAPYNEQFF
TRBV7-2	-	few	TRBJ1-4	14	TGTGCCAGCAGCTTATCTGTCACATCTGAAAAACTGTTTTTT	CASSLSVTSEKLFF
TRBV18	TRBD2	-	TRBJ2-3	17	TGTGCCAGCTCACCACAGGCGGCAATGACTAGCGGAAATACGCAGTATTTT	CASSPQAAMTSGNTQYF
TRBV20-1	-	many	TRBJ2-4	16	TGCAGTGGAGGAATTTCTACACAATTAGCCAAAAACATTCAGTACTTC	CSGGISTQLAKNIQYF
TRBV7-2	-	-	TRBJ2-7	15	TGTGCCAGCAGCTTAAGTAGTCCGGTCATAGGCGAGCAGTACTTC	CASSLSSPVIGEQYF
TRBV20-1	-	few	TRBJ2-5	15	TGCAGTGCTAGAGATTTTTCGGCAAACCAAGAGACCCAGTACTTC	CSARDFSANQETQYF
TRBV2	TRBD2	many	TRBJ2-3	17	TGTGCCAGCAGTGCCTCTAGCGGGGGTCCCTCAACTGGTACGCAGTATTTT	CASSASSGGPSTGTQYF
TRBV27	TRBD2	-	TRBJ2-3	18	TGTGCCAGCAGTTTGGGAGGGGTAACAGCCGGGGTAACAGATACGCAGTATTTT	CASSLGGVTAGVTDTQYF
TRBV29-1	-	-	TRBJ2-5	12	TGCAGCGTTGCTATGGTATTAGAGACCCAGTACTTC	CSVAMVLETQYF
TRBV6-6	-	few	TRBJ2-7	14	TGTGCCAGCAGTTACGTCCCAACGACCTACGAGCAGTACTTC	CASSYVPTTYEQYF
TRBV4-2	-	few	TRBJ1-1	16	TGTGCCAGCAGCCAAGGGGCAGGGGCTGGAGTTGCTGAAGCTTTCTTT	CASSQGAGAGVAEAFF
TRBV5-1	TRBD2	-	TRBJ2-1	18	TGCGCCAGCAGCCCGCCGGGACTAGCGGGAGAGAGGGGCAATGAGCAGTTCTTC	CASSPPGLAGERGNEQFF